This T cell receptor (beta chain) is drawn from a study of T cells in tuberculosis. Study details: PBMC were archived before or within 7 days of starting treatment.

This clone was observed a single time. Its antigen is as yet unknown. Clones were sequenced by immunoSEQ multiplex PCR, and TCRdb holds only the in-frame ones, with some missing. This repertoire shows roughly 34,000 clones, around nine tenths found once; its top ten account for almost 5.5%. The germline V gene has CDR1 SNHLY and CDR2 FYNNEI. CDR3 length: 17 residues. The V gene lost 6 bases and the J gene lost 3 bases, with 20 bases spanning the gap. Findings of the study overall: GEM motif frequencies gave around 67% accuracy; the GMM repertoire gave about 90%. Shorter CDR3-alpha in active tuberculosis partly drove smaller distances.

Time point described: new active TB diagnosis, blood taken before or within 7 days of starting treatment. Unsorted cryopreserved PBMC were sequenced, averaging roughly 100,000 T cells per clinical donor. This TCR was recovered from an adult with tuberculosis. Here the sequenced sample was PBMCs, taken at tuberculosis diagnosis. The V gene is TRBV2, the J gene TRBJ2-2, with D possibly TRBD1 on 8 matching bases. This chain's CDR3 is CASRTATGGGYTGELFF. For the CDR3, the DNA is TGTGCCAGCAGGACCGCTACAGGGGGGGGTTACACCGGGGAGCTGTTTTTT.